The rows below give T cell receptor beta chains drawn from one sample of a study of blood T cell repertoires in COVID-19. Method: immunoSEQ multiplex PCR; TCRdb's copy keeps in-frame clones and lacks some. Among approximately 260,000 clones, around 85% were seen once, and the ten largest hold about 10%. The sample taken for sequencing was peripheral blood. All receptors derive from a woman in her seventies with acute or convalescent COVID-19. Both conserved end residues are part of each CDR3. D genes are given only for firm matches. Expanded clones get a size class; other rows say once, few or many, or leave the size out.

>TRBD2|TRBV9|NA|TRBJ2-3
CASSKRTSGGDTQYF
TGTGCCAGCAGCAAACGGACTAGCGGGGGGGATACGCAGTATTTT
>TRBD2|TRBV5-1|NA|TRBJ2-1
CASSLGSGGGNEQFF
TGCGCCAGCAGCTTGGGTAGCGGGGGAGGGAATGAGCAGTTCTTC
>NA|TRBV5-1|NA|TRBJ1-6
CASSLQGRDNSPLHF
TGCGCCAGCAGCTTACAGGGTCGGGATAATTCACCCCTCCACTTT
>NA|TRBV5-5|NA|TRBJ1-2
CASSWLGGQGYGYTF
TGTGCCAGCAGCTGGCTCGGGGGGCAAGGCTATGGCTACACCTTC
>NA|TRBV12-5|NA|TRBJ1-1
CASGRRASTEAFF
TGTGCTAGTGGCCGCCGTGCGAGCACTGAAGCTTTCTTT
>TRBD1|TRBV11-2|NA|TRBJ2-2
CASSRDRVVNGELFF
TGTGCCAGCAGCCGAGACAGGGTGGTGAACGGGGAGCTGTTTTTT
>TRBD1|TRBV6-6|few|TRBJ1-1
CASSFRQGLNTEAFF
TGTGCCAGCAGTTTCCGACAGGGGTTGAACACTGAAGCTTTCTTT
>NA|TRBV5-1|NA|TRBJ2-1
CASSSTIGARGISEQFF
TGCGCCAGCAGCTCCACGATTGGGGCGCGGGGAATTAGTGAGCAGTTCTTC
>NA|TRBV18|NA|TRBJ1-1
CASSPLIAEKNTEAFF
TGTGCCAGCTCACCTCTAATCGCCGAGAAAAACACTGAAGCTTTCTTT
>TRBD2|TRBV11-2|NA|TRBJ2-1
CASTGGRSYNEQFF
TGTGCCAGTACGGGGGGGCGGTCCTACAATGAGCAGTTCTTC
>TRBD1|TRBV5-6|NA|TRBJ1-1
CASSLQGGTEAFF
TGTGCCAGCAGCCTACAGGGGGGGACTGAAGCTTTCTTT
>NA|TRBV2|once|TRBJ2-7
CASSEGRQLSYEQYF
TGTGCCAGCAGTGAAGGGAGACAGTTGTCCTACGAGCAGTACTTC
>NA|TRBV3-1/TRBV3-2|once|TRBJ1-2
CASSPTLNRAGYGYTF
TGTGCCAGCAGCCCGACCCTCAACAGGGCCGGCTATGGCTACACCTTC
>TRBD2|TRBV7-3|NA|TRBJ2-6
CASSLGGLGANVLTF
TGTGCCAGCAGCTTGGGGGGACTAGGGGCCAACGTCCTGACTTTC
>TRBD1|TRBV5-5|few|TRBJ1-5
CASSLGGTGYQPQHF
TGTGCCAGCAGCTTGGGGGGGACAGGTTATCAGCCCCAGCATTTT
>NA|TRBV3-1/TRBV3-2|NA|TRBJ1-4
CASSPTNRVPGEKLFF
TGTGCCAGCAGTCCAACAAATCGGGTCCCTGGTGAAAAACTGTTTTTT
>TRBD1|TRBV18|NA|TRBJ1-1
CASSPQGANTEAFF
TGTGCCAGCTCACCTCAGGGGGCGAACACTGAAGCTTTCTTT
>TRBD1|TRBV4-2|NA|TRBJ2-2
CASSQDGQVAGELFF
TGTGCCAGCAGCCAAGACGGACAGGTGGCCGGGGAGCTGTTTTTT
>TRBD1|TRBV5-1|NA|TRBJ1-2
CASSLGQDGYTF
TGCGCCAGCAGCCTTGGACAGGATGGCTACACCTTC
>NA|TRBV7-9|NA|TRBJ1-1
CASSILTPNTEAFF
TGTGCCAGCAGCATACTCACTCCCAACACTGAAGCTTTCTTT
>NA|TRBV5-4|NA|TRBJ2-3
CASRLKSGNTQYF
TGTGCCAGCAGATTAAAGTCGGGGAATACGCAGTATTTT
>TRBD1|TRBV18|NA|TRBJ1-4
CASTTQGPREKLFF
TGTGCCAGCACTACACAGGGGCCCCGAGAAAAACTGTTTTTT
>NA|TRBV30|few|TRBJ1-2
CAWSGLSAGSIYGYTF
TGTGCCTGGAGTGGACTTTCGGCAGGGTCTATCTATGGCTACACCTTC
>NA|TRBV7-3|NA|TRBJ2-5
CASSPRVGSFETQYF
TGTGCCAGCAGCCCCCGGGTGGGTAGCTTTGAGACCCAGTACTTC
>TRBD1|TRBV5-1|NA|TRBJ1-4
CASSLGQGAPEKLFF
TGCGCCAGCAGCTTGGGACAGGGGGCGCCCGAAAAACTGTTTTTT
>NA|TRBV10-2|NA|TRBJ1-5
CASSERSQPQHF
TGCGCCAGCAGTGAGCGGTCGCAGCCCCAGCATTTT
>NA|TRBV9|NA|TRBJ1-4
CASSVENRANEKLFF
TGTGCCAGCAGCGTAGAAAACAGGGCGAATGAAAAACTGTTTTTT
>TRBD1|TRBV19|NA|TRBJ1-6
CASSPLGTGEGSPLHF
TGTGCCAGTAGTCCCCTAGGGACAGGAGAGGGTTCACCCCTCCACTTT
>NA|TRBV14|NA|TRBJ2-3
CASSPRRPLSYRRGASTDTQYF
TGTGCCAGCAGCCCCCGAAGGCCACTAAGCTATCGGCGGGGAGCTAGCACAGATACGCAGTATTTT
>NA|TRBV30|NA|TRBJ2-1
CAWSVGNEQFF
TGTGCCTGGAGTGTCGGTAATGAGCAGTTCTTC
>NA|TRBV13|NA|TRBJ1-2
CASSSLLQRANYGYTF
TGTGCCAGCAGCTCCCTTTTACAGAGAGCTAACTATGGCTACACCTTC
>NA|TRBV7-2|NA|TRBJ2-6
CASSLAPHPGVGANVLTF
TGTGCCAGCAGCTTAGCGCCTCACCCAGGGGTCGGGGCCAACGTCCTGACTTTC
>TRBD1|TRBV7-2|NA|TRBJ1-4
CASSSDRGGKLFF
TGTGCCAGCAGCTCAGACAGGGGTGGAAAACTGTTTTTT
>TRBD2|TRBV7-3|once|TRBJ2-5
CASSLASGRQETQYF
TGTGCCAGCAGCTTAGCTAGCGGGAGACAAGAGACCCAGTACTTC
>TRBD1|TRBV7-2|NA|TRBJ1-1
CASSAGTGVAAFF
TGTGCCAGCAGCGCTGGGACAGGGGTGGCAGCTTTCTTT
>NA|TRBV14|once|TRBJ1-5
CASSRGQFHSNQPQHF
TGTGCCAGCAGCCGAGGACAGTTTCATAGCAATCAGCCCCAGCATTTT
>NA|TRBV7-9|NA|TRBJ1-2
CASSNRPRVLGNYGYTF
TGTGCCAGCAGCAACCGACCCCGGGTTCTTGGCAACTATGGCTACACCTTC
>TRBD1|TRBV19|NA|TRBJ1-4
CASSPGQGATSEKLFF
TGTGCCAGTAGTCCTGGACAGGGGGCGACTTCTGAAAAACTGTTTTTT
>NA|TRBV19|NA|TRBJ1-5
CASRSIGVQPQHF
TGTGCCAGTAGATCAATAGGGGTACAGCCCCAGCATTTT
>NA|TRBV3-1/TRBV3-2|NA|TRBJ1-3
CASSRTDGNTIYF
TGTGCCAGCAGCAGGACAGACGGAAACACCATATATTTT
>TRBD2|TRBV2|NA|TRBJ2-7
CASSEGLAAYEQYF
TGTGCCAGCAGTGAAGGGCTAGCGGCATACGAGCAGTACTTC
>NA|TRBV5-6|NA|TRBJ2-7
CASSGANEQYF
TGTGCCAGCAGCGGGGCAAACGAGCAGTACTTC
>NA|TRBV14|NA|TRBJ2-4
CASSRQAGYGNIQYF
TGTGCCAGCAGCCGACAGGCCGGATACGGGAACATTCAGTACTTC
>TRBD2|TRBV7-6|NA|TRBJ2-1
CASSGLAVNNEQFF
TGTGCCAGCAGCGGACTAGCGGTAAACAATGAGCAGTTCTTC
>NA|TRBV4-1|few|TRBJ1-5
CASSQVSGYQPQHF
TGCGCCAGCAGCCAAGTTTCGGGGTATCAGCCCCAGCATTTT
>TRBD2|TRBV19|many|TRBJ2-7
CASSESGGSSSYEQYF
TGTGCCAGTAGTGAGAGCGGGGGGTCGAGCTCCTACGAGCAGTACTTC
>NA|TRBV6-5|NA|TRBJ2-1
CASSDPDRYNEQFF
TGTGCCAGCAGCGACCCGGACAGATACAATGAGCAGTTCTTC
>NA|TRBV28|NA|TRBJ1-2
CASRRRTDGYTF
TGTGCCAGCAGAAGAAGGACAGATGGCTACACCTTC
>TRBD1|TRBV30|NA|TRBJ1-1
CAWSVSGQGRAFF
TGTGCCTGGAGTGTATCGGGACAGGGACGCGCTTTCTTT
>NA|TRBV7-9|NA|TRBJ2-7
CASSGWVSGDSYEQYF
TGTGCCAGCAGCGGGTGGGTTTCAGGGGACTCCTACGAGCAGTACTTC
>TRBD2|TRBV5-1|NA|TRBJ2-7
CASSLGTSGVYEQYF
TGCGCCAGCAGCTTGGGGACTAGCGGGGTCTACGAGCAGTACTTC
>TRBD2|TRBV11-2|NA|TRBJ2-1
CASRSGDYNEQFF
TGTGCCAGCCGAAGCGGGGATTACAATGAGCAGTTCTTC